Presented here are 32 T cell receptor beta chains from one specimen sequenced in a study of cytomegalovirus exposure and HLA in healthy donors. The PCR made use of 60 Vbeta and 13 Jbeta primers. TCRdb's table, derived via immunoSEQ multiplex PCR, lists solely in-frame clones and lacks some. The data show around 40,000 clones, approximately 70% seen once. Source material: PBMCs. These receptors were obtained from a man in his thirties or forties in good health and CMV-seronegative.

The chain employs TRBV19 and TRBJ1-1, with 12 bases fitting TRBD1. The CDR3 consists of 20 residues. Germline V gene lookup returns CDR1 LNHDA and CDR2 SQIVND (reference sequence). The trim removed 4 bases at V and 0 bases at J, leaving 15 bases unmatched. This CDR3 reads CASSTPPGTGGDSMNTEAFF. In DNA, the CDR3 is TGTGCCAGTAGTACACCCCCCGGGACAGGGGGCGATTCTATGAACACTGAAGCTTTCTTT.

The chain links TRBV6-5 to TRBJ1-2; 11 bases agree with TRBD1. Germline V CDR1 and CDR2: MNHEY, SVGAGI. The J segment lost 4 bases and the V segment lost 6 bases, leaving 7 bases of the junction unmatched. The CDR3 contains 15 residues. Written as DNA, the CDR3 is TGTGCCAGCAGCTACGGGACAGGGGGTTCCTATGGCTACACCTTC. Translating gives CASSYGTGGSYGYTF.

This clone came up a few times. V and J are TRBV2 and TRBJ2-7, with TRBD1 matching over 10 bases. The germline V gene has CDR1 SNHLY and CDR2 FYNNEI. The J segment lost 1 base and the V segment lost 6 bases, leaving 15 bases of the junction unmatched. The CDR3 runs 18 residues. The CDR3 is CASRVGTFGTGESYEQYF. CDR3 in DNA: TGTGCCAGCAGAGTTGGGACATTCGGGACAGGGGAGTCCTACGAGCAGTACTTC.

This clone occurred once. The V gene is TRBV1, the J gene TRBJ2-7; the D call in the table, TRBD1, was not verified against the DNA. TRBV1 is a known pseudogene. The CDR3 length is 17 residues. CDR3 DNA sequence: TGCACCAGCAGCCAAGATAATCCCGCAGACAGCTCCTACGAGCAGTACTTC. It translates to CTSSQDNPADSSYEQYF.

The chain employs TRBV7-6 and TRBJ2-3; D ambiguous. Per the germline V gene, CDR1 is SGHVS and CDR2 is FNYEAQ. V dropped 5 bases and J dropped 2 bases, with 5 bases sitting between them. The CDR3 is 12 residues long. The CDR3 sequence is CASSQDTDTQYF. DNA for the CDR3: TGTGCCAGCAGCCAGGACACAGATACGCAGTATTTT.

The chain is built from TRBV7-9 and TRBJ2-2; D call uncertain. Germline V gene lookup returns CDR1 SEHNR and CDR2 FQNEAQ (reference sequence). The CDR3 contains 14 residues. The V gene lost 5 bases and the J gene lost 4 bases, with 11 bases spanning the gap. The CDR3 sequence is CASSADFLTGELFF. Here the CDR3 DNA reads TGTGCCAGCAGCGCCGACTTTCTCACCGGGGAGCTGTTTTTT. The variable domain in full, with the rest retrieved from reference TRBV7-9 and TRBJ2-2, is DTGVSQNPRHKITKRGQNVTFRCDPISEHNRLYWYRQTLGQGPEFLTYFQNEAQLEKSRLLSDRFSAERPKGSFSTLEIQRTEQGDSAMYLCASSADFLTGELFFGEGSRLTVL.

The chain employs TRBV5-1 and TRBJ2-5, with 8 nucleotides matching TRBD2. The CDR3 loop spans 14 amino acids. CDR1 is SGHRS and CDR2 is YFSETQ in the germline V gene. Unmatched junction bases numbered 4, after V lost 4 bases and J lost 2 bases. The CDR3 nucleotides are TGCGCCAGCAGCGAGACGGGGGGGCAAGAGACCCAGTACTTC. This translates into CASSETGGQETQYF.

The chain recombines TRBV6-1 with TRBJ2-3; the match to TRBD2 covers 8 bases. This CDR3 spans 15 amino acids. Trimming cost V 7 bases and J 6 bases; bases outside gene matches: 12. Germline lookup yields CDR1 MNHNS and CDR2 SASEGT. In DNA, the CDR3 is TGTGCCAGCATCAAGGGACTAGGGGGTGAGGATACGCAGTATTTT. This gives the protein CASIKGLGGEDTQYF.

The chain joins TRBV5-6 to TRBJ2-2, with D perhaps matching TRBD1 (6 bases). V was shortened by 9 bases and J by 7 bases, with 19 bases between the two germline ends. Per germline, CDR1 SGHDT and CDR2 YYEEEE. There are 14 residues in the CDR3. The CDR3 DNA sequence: TGTGCCACATCCCAGGGGACATATGGCGGGGAGCTGTTTTTT. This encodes CATSQGTYGGELFF. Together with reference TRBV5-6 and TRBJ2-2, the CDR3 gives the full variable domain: DAGVTQSPTHLIKTRGQQVTLRCSPKSGHDTVSWYQQALGQGPQFIFQYYEEEERQRGNFPDRFSGHQFPNYSSELNVNALLLGDSALYLCATSQGTYGGELFFGEGSRLTVL.

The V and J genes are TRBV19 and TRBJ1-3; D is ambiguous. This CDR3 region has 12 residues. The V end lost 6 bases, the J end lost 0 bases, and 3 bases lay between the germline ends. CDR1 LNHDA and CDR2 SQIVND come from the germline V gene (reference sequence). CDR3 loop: CASSVSGNTIYF. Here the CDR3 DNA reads TGTGCCAGTAGCGTCTCTGGAAACACCATATATTTT.

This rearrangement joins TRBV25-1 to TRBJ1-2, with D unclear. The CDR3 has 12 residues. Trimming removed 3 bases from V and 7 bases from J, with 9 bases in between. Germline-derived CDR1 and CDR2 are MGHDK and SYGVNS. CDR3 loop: CASSDQVRGYTF. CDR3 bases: TGTGCCAGCAGTGATCAGGTCCGTGGCTACACCTTC.

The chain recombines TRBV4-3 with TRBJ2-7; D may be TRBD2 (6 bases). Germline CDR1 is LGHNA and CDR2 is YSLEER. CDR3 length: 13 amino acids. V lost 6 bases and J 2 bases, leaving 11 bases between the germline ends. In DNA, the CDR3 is TGCGCCAGCAGTGGGGACTTAGCCTACGAGCAGTACTTC. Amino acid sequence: CASSGDLAYEQYF.

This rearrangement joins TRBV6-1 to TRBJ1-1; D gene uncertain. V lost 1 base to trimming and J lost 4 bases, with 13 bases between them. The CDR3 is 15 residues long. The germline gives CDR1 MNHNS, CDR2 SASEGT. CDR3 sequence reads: CASSEVVEGVTEAFF. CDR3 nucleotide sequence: TGTGCCAGCAGTGAAGTGGTTGAGGGAGTCACTGAAGCTTTCTTT.

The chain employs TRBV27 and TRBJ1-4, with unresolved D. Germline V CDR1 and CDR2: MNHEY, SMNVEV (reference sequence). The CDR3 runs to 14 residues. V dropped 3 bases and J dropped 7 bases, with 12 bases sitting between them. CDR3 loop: CASSFNGVGEKLFF. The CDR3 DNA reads TGTGCCAGCAGTTTTAACGGGGTTGGTGAAAAACTGTTTTTT.

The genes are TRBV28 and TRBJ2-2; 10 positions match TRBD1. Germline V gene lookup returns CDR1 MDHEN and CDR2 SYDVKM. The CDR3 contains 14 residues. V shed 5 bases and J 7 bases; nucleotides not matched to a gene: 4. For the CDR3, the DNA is TGTGCCAGCAGTCGACAGGGGGCTGGCGGGGAGCTGTTTTTT. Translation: CASSRQGAGGELFF.

For the CDR3, the DNA is TGTGCCAGCAGCAGAGGGACAGATTACGAGCAGTACTTC. This codes for CASSRGTDYEQYF. V gene TRBV5-4 combines with J gene TRBJ2-7; 7 bases are a match to TRBD1. CDR1 and CDR2 from the germline V gene are SGHNT and YYREEE (reference sequence). With V trimmed by 4 bases and J by 4 bases, 5 bases remained unmatched. This CDR3 is 13 amino acids long.

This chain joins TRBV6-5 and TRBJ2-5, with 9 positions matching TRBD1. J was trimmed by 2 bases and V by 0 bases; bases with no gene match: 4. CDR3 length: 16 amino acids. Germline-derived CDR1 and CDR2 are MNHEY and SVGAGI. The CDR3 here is CASSYSGTGRQETQYF. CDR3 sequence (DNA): TGTGCCAGCAGTTACTCTGGGACAGGGAGACAAGAGACCCAGTACTTC.

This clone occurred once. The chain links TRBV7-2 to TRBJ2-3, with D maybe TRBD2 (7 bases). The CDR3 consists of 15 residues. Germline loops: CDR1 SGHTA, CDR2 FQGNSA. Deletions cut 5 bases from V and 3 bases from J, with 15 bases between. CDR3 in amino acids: CASSPRGGGTDTQYF. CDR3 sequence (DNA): TGTGCCAGCAGCCCCCGGGGAGGGGGGACAGATACGCAGTATTTT. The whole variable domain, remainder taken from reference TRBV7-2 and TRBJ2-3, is GAGVSQSPSNKVTEKGKDVELRCDPISGHTALYWYRQSLGQGLEFLIYFQGNSAPDKSGLPSDRFSAERTGGSVSTLTIQRTQQEDSAVYLCASSPRGGGTDTQYFGPGTRLTVL.

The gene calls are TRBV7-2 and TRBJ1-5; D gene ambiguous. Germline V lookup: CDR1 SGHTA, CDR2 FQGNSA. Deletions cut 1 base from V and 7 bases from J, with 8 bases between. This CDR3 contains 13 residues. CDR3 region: CASSLEGDQPQHF. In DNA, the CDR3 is TGTGCCAGCAGCTTAGAGGGAGACCAGCCCCAGCATTTT.

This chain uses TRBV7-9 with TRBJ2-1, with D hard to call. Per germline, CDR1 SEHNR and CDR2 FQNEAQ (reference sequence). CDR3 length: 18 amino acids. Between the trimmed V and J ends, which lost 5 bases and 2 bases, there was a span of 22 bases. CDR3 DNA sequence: TGTGCCAGCAGCACAATTGATTTGACTTGGGTGGCCTACAATGAGCAGTTCTTC. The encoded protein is CASSTIDLTWVAYNEQFF. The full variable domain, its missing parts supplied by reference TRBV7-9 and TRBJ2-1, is DTGVSQNPRHKITKRGQNVTFRCDPISEHNRLYWYRQTLGQGPEFLTYFQNEAQLEKSRLLSDRFSAERPKGSFSTLEIQRTEQGDSAMYLCASSTIDLTWVAYNEQFFGPGTRLTVL.

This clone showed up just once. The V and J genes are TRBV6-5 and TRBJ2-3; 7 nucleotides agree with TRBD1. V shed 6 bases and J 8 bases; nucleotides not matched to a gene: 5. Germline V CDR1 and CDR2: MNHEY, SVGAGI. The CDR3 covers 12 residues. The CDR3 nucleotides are TGTGCCAGCAGGACAGGGTATGGTACGCAGTATTTT. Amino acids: CASRTGYGTQYF.

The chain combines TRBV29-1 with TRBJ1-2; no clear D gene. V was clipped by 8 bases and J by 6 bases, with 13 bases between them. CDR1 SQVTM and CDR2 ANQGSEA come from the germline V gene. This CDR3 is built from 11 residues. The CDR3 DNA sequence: TGCAGCCTCGGACCGGAGGATGGCTACACCTTC. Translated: CSLGPEDGYTF.

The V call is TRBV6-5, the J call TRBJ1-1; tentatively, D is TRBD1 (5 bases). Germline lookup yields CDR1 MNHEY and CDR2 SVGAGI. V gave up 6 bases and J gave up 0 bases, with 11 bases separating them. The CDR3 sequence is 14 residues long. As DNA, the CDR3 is TGTGCCAGCAGGAAAGACAGCCTGAACACTGAAGCTTTCTTT. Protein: CASRKDSLNTEAFF.

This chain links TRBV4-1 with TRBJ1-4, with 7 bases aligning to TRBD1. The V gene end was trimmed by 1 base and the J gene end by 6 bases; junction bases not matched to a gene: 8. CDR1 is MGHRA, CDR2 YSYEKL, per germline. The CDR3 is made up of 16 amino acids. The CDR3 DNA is TGCGCCAGCAGCCAAGCCTCGAGACAGGGATATGAAAAACTGTTTTTT. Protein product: CASSQASRQGYEKLFF.

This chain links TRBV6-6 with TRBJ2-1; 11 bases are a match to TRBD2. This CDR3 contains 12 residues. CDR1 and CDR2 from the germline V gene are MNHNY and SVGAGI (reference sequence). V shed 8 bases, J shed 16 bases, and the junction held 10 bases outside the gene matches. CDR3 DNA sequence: TGTGCCAGCGGCACTAGCGGGAGACCCCATTTCTTC. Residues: CASGTSGRPHFF.

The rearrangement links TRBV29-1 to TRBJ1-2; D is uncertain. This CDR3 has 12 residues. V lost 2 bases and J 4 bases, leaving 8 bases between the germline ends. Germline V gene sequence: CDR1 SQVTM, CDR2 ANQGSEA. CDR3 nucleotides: TGCAGCGTTGAATTATCGGTCTATGGCTACACCTTC. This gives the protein CSVELSVYGYTF. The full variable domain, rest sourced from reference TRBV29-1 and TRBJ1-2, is SAVISQKPSRDICQRGTSLTIQCQVDSQVTMMFWYRQQPGQSLTLIATANQGSEATYESGFVIDKFPISRPNLTFSTLTVSNMSPEDSSIYLCSVELSVYGYTFGSGTRLTVV.

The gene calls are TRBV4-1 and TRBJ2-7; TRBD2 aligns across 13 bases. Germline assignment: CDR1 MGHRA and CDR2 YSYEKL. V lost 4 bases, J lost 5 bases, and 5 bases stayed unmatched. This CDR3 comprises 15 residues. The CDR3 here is CASSRTSGSADEQYF. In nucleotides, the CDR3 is TGCGCCAGCAGCCGGACTAGCGGGAGTGCCGACGAGCAGTACTTC.

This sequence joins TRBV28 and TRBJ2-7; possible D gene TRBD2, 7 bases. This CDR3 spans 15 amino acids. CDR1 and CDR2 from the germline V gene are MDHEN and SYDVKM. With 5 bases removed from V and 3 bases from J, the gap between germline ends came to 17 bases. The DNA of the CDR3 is TGTGCCAGCAGTCCCCGGGGAGGGGGAGGCTACGAGCAGTACTTC. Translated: CASSPRGGGGYEQYF.

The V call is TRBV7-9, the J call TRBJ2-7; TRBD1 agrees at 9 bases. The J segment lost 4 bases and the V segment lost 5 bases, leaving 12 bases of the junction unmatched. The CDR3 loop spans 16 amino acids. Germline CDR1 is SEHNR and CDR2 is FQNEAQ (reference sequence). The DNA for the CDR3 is TGTGCCAGCAGCACAAGCGCCGGACAGGGGAGGTACGAGCAGTACTTC. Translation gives CASSTSAGQGRYEQYF.

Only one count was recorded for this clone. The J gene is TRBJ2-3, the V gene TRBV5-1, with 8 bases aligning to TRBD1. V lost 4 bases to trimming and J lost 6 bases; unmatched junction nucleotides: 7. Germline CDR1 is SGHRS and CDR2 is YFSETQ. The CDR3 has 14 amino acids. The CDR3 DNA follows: TGCGCCAGCAGCCAGACAGGGGCCCGGGATACGCAGTATTTT. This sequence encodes CASSQTGARDTQYF. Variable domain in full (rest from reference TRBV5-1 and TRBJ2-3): KAGVTQTPRYLIKTRGQQVTLSCSPISGHRSVSWYQQTPGQGLQFLFEYFSETQRNKGNFPGRFSGRQFSNSRSEMNVSTLELGDSALYLCASSQTGARDTQYFGPGTRLTVL.

This CDR3 reads CASSGENTGELFF. For the CDR3, the DNA is TGTGCCAGCAGCGGAGAGAACACCGGGGAGCTGTTTTTT. J is TRBJ2-2 and V is TRBV5-8, with D uncertain. The CDR3 has 13 residues. V was pared by 4 bases and J by 1 base, with 5 bases between. CDR1 SGHTS and CDR2 YDEGEE come from the germline V gene.

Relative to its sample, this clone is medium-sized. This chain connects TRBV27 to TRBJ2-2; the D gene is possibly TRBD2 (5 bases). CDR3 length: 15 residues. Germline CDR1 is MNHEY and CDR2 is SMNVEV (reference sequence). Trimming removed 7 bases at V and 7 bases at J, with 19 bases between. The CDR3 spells CASKRFVIRDGELFF. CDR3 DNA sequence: TGTGCCAGCAAGAGATTTGTGATCCGGGACGGGGAGCTGTTTTTT.